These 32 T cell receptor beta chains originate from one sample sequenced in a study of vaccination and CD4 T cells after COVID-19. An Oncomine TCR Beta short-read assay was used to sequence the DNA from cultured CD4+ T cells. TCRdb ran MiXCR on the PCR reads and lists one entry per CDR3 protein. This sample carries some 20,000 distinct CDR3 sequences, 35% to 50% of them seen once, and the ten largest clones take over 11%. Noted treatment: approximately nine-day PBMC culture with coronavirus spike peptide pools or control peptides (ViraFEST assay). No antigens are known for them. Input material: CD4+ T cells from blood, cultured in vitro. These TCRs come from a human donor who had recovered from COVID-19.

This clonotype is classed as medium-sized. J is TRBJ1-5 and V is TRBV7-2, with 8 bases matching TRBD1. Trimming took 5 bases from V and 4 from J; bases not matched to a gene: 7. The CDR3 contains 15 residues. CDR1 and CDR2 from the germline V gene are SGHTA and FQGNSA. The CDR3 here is CASSQKGQANQPQHF. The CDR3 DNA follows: TGTGCCAGCAGCCAGAAGGGACAGGCGAATCAGCCCCAGCATTTT.

The DNA for the CDR3 is TGCAGTGCTGGACAGGCGGCCTACAATGAGCAGTTCTTC. Amino acids: CSAGQAAYNEQFF. V is TRBV20-1 and J is TRBJ2-1; 7 nucleotides agree with TRBD1. Germline CDR1 is DFQATT and CDR2 is SNEGSKA (reference sequence). This CDR3 contains 13 residues. The V and J ends lost 5 bases and 2 bases, in that order; junction bases with no gene match: 3.

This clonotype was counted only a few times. CDR3 in DNA: TGCGCCAGCAGCTTGTCCTACGGAATCAATCAGCCCCAGCATTTT. Translation gives CASSLSYGINQPQHF. V gene TRBV5-1 combines with J gene TRBJ1-5; D gene ambiguous. V was clipped by 1 base and J by 3 bases, with 11 bases between them. CDR3 size: 15 residues. CDR1 is SGHRS and CDR2 is YFSETQ in the germline V gene. Combining the CDR3 with reference TRBV5-1 and TRBJ1-5 gives the whole variable domain KAGVTQTPRYLIKTRGQQVTLSCSPISGHRSVSWYQQTPGQGLQFLFEYFSETQRNKGNFPGRFSGRQFSNSRSEMNVSTLELGDSALYLCASSLSYGINQPQHFGDGTRLSIL.

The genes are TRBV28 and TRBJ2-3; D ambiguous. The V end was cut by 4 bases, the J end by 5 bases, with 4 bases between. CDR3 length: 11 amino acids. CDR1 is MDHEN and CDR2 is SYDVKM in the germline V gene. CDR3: CASSSRDTQYF. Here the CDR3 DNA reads TGTGCCAGCAGTTCCAGAGATACGCAGTATTTT.

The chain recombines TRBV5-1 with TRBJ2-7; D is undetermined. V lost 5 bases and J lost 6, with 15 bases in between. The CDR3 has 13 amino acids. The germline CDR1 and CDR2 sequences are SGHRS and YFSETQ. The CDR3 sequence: CASRPAPGAEQYF. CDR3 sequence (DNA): TGCGCCAGCAGGCCGGCACCGGGTGCCGAGCAGTACTTC.

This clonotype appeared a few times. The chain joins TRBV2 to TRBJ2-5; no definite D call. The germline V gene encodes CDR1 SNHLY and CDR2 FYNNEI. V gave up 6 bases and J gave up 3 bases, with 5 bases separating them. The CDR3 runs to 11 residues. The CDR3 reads CASRPEETQYF. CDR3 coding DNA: TGTGCCAGCAGACCCGAAGAGACCCAGTACTTC. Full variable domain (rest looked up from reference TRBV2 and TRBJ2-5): EPEVTQTPSHQVTQMGQEVILRCVPISNHLYFYWYRQILGQKVEFLVSFYNNEISEKSEIFDDQFSVERPDGSNFTLKIRSTKLEDSAMYFCASRPEETQYFGPGTRLLVL.

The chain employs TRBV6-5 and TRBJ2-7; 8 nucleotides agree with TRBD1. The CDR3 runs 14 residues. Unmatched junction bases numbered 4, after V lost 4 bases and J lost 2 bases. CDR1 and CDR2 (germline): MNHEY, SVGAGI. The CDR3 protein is CASSSLDRAYEQYF. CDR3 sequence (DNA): TGTGCCAGCAGTTCCTTGGACAGGGCCTACGAGCAGTACTTC.

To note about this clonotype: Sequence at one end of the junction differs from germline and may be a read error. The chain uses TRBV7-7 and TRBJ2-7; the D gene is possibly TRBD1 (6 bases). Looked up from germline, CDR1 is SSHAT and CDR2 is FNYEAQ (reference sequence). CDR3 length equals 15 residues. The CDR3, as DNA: TGTGCTAGCAGCTTAACCCTCCGGGACAATGACGAGCAGTACTTC. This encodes CASSLTLRDNDEQYF.

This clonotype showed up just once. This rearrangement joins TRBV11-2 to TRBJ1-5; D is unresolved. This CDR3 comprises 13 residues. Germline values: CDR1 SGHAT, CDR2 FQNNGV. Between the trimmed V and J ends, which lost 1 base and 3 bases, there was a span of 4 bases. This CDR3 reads CASSLGLNQPQHF. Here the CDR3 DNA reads TGTGCCAGCAGCTTAGGCCTCAATCAGCCCCAGCATTTT.

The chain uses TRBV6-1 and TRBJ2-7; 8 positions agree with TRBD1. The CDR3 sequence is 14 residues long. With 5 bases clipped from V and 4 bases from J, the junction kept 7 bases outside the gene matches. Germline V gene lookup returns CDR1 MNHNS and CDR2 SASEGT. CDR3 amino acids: CASSPRQGWYEQYF. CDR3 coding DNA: TGTGCCAGCAGTCCCCGACAGGGGTGGTACGAGCAGTACTTC.

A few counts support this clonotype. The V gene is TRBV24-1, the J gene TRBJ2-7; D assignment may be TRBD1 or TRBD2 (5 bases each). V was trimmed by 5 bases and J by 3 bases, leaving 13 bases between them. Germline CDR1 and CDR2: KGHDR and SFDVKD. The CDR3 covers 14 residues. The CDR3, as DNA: TGTGCCACCAGTGCCGGGACCAATAGCTACGAGCAGTACTTC. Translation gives CATSAGTNSYEQYF.

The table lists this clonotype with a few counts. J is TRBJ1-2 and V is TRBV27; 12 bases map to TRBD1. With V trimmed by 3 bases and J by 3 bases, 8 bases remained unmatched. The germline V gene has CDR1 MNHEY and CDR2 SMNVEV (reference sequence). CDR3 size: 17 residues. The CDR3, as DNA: TGTGCCAGCAGTTTCGGGGGACAGGGGGCTTACGACTATGGCTACACCTTC. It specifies CASSFGGQGAYDYGYTF.

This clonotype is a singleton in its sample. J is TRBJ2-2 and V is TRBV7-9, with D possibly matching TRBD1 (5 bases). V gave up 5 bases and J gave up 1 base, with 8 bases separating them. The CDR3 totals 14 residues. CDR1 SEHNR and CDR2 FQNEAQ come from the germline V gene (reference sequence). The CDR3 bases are TGTGCCAGCAGCCTCACAGGGAACACCGGGGAGCTGTTTTTT. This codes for CASSLTGNTGELFF.

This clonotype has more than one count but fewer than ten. CDR3 bases: TGTGCCAGCGAGTTAGTCAGGTCAACAGATACGCAGTATTTT. Protein product: CASELVRSTDTQYF. The chain couples TRBV2 to TRBJ2-3; D gene unclear. The CDR3 loop spans 14 amino acids. Germline loops: CDR1 SNHLY, CDR2 FYNNEI. Trimming left V 8 bases short and J 3 bases short, with 15 bases between.

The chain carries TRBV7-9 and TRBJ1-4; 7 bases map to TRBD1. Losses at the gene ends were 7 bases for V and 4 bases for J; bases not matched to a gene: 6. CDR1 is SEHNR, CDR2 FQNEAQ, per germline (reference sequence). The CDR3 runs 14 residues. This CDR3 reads CASNVQGDNEKLFF. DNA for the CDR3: TGTGCCAGCAATGTCCAGGGGGATAATGAAAAACTGTTTTTT. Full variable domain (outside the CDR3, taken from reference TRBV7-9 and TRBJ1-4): DTGVSQNPRHKITKRGQNVTFRCDPISEHNRLYWYRQTLGQGPEFLTYFQNEAQLEKSRLLSDRFSAERPKGSFSTLEIQRTEQGDSAMYLCASNVQGDNEKLFFGSGTQLSVL.

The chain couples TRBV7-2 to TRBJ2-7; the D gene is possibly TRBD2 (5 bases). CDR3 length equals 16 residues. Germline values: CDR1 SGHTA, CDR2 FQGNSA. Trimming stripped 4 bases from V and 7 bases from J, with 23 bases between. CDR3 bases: TGTGCCAGCAGCTCTAGCACCACCTTAGCGACTGGGGAGCAGTACTTC. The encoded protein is CASSSSTTLATGEQYF.

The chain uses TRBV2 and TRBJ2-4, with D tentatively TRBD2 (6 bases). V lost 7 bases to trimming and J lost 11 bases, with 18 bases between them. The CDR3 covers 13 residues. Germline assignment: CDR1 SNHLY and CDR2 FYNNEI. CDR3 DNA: TGTGCCAGCAACGCGATCTCAAGCGGGCTTCAGTACTTC. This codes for CASNAISSGLQYF.

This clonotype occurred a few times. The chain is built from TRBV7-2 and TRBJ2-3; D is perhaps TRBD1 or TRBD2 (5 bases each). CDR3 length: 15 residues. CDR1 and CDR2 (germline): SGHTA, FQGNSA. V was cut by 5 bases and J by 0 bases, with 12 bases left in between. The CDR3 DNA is TGTGCCAGCAGCCTCGGGGCTATAAGCACAGATACGCAGTATTTT. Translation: CASSLGAISTDTQYF. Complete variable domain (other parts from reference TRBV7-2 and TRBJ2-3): GAGVSQSPSNKVTEKGKDVELRCDPISGHTALYWYRQSLGQGLEFLIYFQGNSAPDKSGLPSDRFSAERTGGSVSTLTIQRTQQEDSAVYLCASSLGAISTDTQYFGPGTRLTVL.

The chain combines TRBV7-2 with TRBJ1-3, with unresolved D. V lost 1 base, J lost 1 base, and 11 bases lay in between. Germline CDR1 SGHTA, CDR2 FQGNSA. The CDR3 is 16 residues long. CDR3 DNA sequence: TGTGCCAGCAGCTTAGAGACCCCAAGTTCTGGAAACACCATATATTTT. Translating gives CASSLETPSSGNTIYF.

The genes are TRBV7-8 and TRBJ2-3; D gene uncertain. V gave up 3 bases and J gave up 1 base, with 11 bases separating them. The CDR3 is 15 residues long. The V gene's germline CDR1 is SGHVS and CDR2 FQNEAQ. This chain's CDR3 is CASSFRATGTDTQYF. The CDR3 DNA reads TGTGCCAGCAGCTTCCGCGCCACCGGCACAGATACGCAGTATTTT.

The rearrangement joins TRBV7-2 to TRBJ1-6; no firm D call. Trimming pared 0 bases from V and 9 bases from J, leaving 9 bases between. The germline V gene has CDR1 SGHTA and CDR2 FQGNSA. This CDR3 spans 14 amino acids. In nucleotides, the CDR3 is TGTGCCAGCAGCTTAGCATCCAGTTCTTCACCCCTCCACTTT. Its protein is CASSLASSSSPLHF.

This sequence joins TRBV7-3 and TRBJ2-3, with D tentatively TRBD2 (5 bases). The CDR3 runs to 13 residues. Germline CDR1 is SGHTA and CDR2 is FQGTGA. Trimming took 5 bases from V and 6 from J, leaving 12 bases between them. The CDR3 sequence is CASSHRGPDTQYF. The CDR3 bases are TGTGCCAGCAGCCATCGCGGGCCCGATACGCAGTATTTT.

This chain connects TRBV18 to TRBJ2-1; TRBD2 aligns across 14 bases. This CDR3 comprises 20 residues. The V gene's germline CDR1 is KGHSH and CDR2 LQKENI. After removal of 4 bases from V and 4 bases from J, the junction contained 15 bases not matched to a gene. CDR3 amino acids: CASSLGTSGSLPFLYNEQFF. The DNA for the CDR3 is TGTGCCAGCTCACTTGGGACTAGCGGGAGCCTCCCCTTCCTTTACAATGAGCAGTTCTTC.

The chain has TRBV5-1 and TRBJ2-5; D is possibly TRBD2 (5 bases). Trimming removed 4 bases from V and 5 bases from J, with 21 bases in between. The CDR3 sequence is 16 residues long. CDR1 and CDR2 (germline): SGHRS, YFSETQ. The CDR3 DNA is TGCGCCAGCAGCCGAGCGACGGGGTACCCTGGGGAGACCCAGTACTTC. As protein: CASSRATGYPGETQYF.

The CDR3 region has the DNA TGCGCCAGCAGTGAGTGGGCCTACGAGCAGTACTTC. Translating it yields CASSEWAYEQYF. This chain joins TRBV10-2 and TRBJ2-7; D remains unclear. With 1 base removed from V and 2 bases from J, the gap between germline ends came to 3 bases. The CDR3 has 12 amino acids. Germline V gene data show CDR1 as WSHSY and CDR2 as SAAADI.

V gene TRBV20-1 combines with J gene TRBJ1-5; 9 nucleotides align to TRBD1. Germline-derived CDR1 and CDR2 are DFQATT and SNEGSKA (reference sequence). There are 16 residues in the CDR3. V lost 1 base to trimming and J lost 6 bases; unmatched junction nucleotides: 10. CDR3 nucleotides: TGCAGTGCTAGAGGGTCGGTGACAGGGGGTACTCAGCCCCAGCATTTT. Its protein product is CSARGSVTGGTQPQHF.

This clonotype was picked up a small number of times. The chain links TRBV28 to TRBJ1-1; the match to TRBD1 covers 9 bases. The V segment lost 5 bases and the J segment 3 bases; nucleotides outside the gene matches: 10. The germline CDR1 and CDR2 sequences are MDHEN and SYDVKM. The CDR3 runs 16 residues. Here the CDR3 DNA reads TGTGCCAGCAGTGGGACAGGGTCGATCAAGGACACTGAAGCTTTCTTT. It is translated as CASSGTGSIKDTEAFF.

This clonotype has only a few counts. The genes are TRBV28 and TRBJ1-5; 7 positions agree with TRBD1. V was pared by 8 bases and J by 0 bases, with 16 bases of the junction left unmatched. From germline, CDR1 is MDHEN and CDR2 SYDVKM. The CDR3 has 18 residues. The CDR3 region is CASQLPGQAEYSNQPQHF. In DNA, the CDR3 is TGTGCCAGCCAACTGCCTGGACAGGCTGAGTATAGCAATCAGCCCCAGCATTTT.

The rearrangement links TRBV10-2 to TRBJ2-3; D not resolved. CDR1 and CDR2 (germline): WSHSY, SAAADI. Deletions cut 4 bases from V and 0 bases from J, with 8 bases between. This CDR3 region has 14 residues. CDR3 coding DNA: TGCGCCAGCAGTGTTCCCTTTAGCACAGATACGCAGTATTTT. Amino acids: CASSVPFSTDTQYF.

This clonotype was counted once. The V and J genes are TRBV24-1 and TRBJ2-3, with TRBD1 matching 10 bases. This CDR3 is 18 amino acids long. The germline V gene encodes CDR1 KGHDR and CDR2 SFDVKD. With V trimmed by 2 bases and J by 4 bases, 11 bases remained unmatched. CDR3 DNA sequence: TGTGCCACCAGTGATTCACCCGGACAGGGGGTGGTTGCAGATACGCAGTATTTT. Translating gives CATSDSPGQGVVADTQYF.

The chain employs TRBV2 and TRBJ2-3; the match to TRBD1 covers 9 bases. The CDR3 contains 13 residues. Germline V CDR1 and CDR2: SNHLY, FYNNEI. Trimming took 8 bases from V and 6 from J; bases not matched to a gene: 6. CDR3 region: CASLDRGADTQYF. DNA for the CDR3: TGTGCCAGCCTAGACAGGGGGGCCGATACGCAGTATTTT.

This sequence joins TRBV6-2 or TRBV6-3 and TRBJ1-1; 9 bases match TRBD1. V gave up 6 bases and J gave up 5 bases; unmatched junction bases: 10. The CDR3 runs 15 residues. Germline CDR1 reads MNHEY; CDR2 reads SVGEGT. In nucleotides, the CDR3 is TGTGCCAGCAGCGTATCCGGGACAGGGAGTACTGAAGCTTTCTTT. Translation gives CASSVSGTGSTEAFF.